The 17 T cell receptor beta chains presented below share a single source sample, sequenced in a study of T cells in Graves' hyperthyroidism and ophthalmopathy. Amplification of TCR beta CDR3 regions was performed using RNA transcripts as template. First-round RT-PCR targeting the TCR CDR3 was performed with the HTBI primer set. TCRdb used MiXCR to reprocess the multiplex PCR reads, holding one entry per CDR3 protein. Here the sample spans about 360,000 distinct CDR3 sequences, roughly 19% being singletons. Material for sequencing was blood. The receptors come from a woman younger than 30 with Graves' hyperthyroidism.

The rearrangement uses TRBV7-3 and TRBJ2-4; 8 bases are shared with TRBD2. V was clipped by 1 base and J by 2 bases; unmatched bases: 19. Germline lookup yields CDR1 SGHTA and CDR2 FQGTGA. The CDR3 is 21 residues long. CDR3 loop: CASSLRLFAGGAPITKNIQYF. DNA of the CDR3: TGTGCCAGCAGCTTAAGGCTATTTGCGGGGGGCGCCCCCATAACCAAAAACATTCAGTACTTC. Full variable domain (remainder filled in from reference TRBV7-3 and TRBJ2-4): GAGVSQTPSNKVTEKGKYVELRCDPISGHTALYWYRQSLGQGPEFLIYFQGTGAADDSGLPNDRFFAVRPEGSVSTLKIQRTERGDSAVYLCASSLRLFAGGAPITKNIQYFGAGTRLSVL.

The chain employs TRBV18 and TRBJ2-7; 8 positions agree with TRBD1. V lost 0 bases, J lost 6 bases, and 13 bases stayed unmatched. This CDR3 has 17 residues. In germline, CDR1 is KGHSH, CDR2 LQKENI. CDR3 DNA: TGTGCCAGCTCACCACCGATCGACAGGGGCGTAGGGAGCGAGCAGTACTTC. Amino acids: CASSPPIDRGVGSEQYF. Complete variable domain (other parts from reference TRBV18 and TRBJ2-7): NAGVMQNPRHLVRRRGQEARLRCSPMKGHSHVYWYRQLPEEGLKFMVYLQKENIIDESGMPKERFSAEFPKEGPSILRIQQVVRGDSAAYFCASSPPIDRGVGSEQYFGPGTRLTVT.

This clonotype was picked up many times. The chain combines TRBV6-5 with TRBJ2-5; 8 bases match TRBD2. The germline gives CDR1 MNHEY, CDR2 SVGAGI. The CDR3 runs 13 residues. Trimming at V came to 6 bases and at J to 3 bases, leaving 3 bases not matched to a gene. The CDR3 DNA follows: TGTGCCAGCAGAACTAGCGGAAAAGAGACCCAGTACTTC. Translation: CASRTSGKETQYF.

This clonotype was detected many times. The gene calls are TRBV27 and TRBJ2-7, with TRBD1 matching 7 bases. The V gene end was trimmed by 5 bases and the J gene end by 3 bases; junction bases not matched to a gene: 7. Germline CDR1 and CDR2: MNHEY and SMNVEV (reference sequence). The CDR3 has 14 amino acids. This chain's CDR3 is CASSLTGNIYEQYF. The CDR3 bases are TGTGCCAGCAGTCTGACAGGGAACATCTACGAGCAGTACTTC.

The chain carries TRBV7-2 and TRBJ1-6; no definite D call. The CDR3 covers 14 residues. Germline V gene sequence: CDR1 SGHTA, CDR2 FQGNSA. Deletions cut 5 bases from V and 9 bases from J, with 14 bases between. CDR3 nucleotides: TGTGCCAGCAGCCCCGATGTGGGGATTTCACCCCTCCACTTT. This gives the protein CASSPDVGISPLHF.

At least ten counts were recorded for this clonotype. The chain employs TRBV28 and TRBJ2-7, with 7 bases identical to TRBD1. The CDR3 is 12 residues long. Germline trimming cut 10 bases from V and 2 bases from J; bases unmatched to any gene: 5. Germline loops: CDR1 MDHEN, CDR2 SYDVKM. Written as DNA, the CDR3 is TGTGCCACCGGTGGACAGGCCTACGAGCAGTACTTC. Translated, it gives CATGGQAYEQYF. Combining the CDR3 with reference TRBV28 and TRBJ2-7 gives the whole variable domain DVKVTQSSRYLVKRTGEKVFLECVQDMDHENMFWYRQDPGLGLRLIYFSYDVKMKEKGDIPEGYSVSREKKERFSLILESASTNQTSMYLCATGGQAYEQYFGPGTRLTVT.

For this clonotype: Given a much more abundant clone one base away, this may be a read error. J is TRBJ2-2 and V is TRBV19, with 7 bases identical to TRBD2. In germline, CDR1 is LNHDA, CDR2 SQIVND (reference sequence). The CDR3 has 15 amino acids. This CDR3 reads CASSMRGKGTGELCF. CDR3 nucleotide sequence: TGTGCCAGTAGTATGCGGGGGAAGGGCACCGGGGAGCTGTGTTTT. The variable domain in full, completed from reference TRBV19 and TRBJ2-2, reads DGGITQSPKYLFRKEGQNVTLSCEQNLNHDAMYWYRQDPGQGLRLIYYSQIVNDFQKGDIAEGYSVSREKKESFPLTVTSAQKNPTAFYLCASSMRGKGTGELCFGEGSRLTVL.

This clonotype showed up just a few times. The chain carries TRBV27 and TRBJ2-5; D unresolved. CDR3 length equals 14 residues. V lost 4 bases and J lost 5, with 14 bases in between. Germline V gene data show CDR1 as MNHEY and CDR2 as SMNVEV (reference sequence). CDR3 sequence reads: CASSSRIGRETQYF. CDR3 bases: TGTGCCAGCAGTTCACGGATCGGGCGCGAGACCCAGTACTTC.

The chain recombines TRBV3-1 with TRBJ1-5; D is uncertain. Germline CDR1 LGHDT, CDR2 YNNKEL (reference sequence). V was pared by 1 base and J by 7 bases, with 14 bases between. The CDR3 has 15 amino acids. The DNA for the CDR3 is TGTGCCAGCAGCCAAGGATCGATTGGGAACCAGCCCCAGCATTTT. This gives the protein CASSQGSIGNQPQHF.

Only a few counts were recorded for this clonotype. The chain links TRBV7-9 to TRBJ1-2; 7 nucleotides line up with TRBD1. Germline V gives CDR1 SEHNR, CDR2 FQNEAQ (reference sequence). V lost 3 bases, J lost 8 bases, and 6 bases stayed unmatched. The CDR3 sequence is 13 residues long. CDR3 amino acids: CASSLVTGVGYTF. CDR3 DNA sequence: TGTGCCAGCAGCTTGGTTACAGGGGTAGGCTACACCTTC.

In its sample, this clonotype was seen many times. V is TRBV28 and J is TRBJ1-2, with D tentatively TRBD1 (5 bases). The CDR3 runs to 14 residues. V lost 6 bases, J lost 3 bases, and 14 bases lay in between. The V gene's germline CDR1 is MDHEN and CDR2 SYDVKM. The CDR3 DNA sequence: TGTGCCAGCAGCATAGTCAGGGACTACTATGGCTACACCTTC. Its protein is CASSIVRDYYGYTF.

This sequence joins TRBV6-1 and TRBJ2-7; 13 bases map to TRBD2. CDR1 and CDR2 from the germline V gene are MNHNS and SASEGT. After removal of 8 bases from V and 3 bases from J, the junction contained 4 bases not matched to a gene. The CDR3 runs 14 residues. This CDR3 reads CASGLAGANYEQYV. CDR3 nucleotides: TGTGCCAGCGGACTAGCGGGGGCCAACTACGAGCAGTACGTC.

This clonotype was picked up many times. The genes are TRBV6-5 and TRBJ2-7; TRBD1 is a possible D gene (6 bases). Germline-derived CDR1 and CDR2 are MNHEY and SVGAGI. The CDR3 runs 14 residues. Trimming shortened V by 2 bases and J by 2 bases, and 10 bases separated the two germline ends. Here the CDR3 DNA reads TGTGCCAGCAGTTACACAGGGTTCACCTACGAGCAGTACTTC. This codes for CASSYTGFTYEQYF.

This clonotype was recorded many times. The chain recombines TRBV28 with TRBJ2-7; 8 bases map to TRBD2. CDR1 and CDR2 (germline): MDHEN, SYDVKM. This CDR3 has 14 residues. The trim removed 6 bases at V and 9 bases at J, leaving 13 bases unmatched. The CDR3 region is CASRPPGGDRSQYF. Here the CDR3 DNA reads TGTGCCAGCAGACCCCCGGGGGGGGACCGGTCGCAGTACTTC. Supplemented by reference TRBV28 and TRBJ2-7, the full variable domain reads DVKVTQSSRYLVKRTGEKVFLECVQDMDHENMFWYRQDPGLGLRLIYFSYDVKMKEKGDIPEGYSVSREKKERFSLILESASTNQTSMYLCASRPPGGDRSQYFGPGTRLTVT.

CDR3 DNA sequence: TGCAGCGTATACAGGGGAGCCACTGAAGCTTTCTTT. Amino acid sequence: CSVYRGATEAFF. J is TRBJ1-1 and V is TRBV29-1; 7 bases are a match to TRBD1. The trim removed 6 bases at V and 4 bases at J, leaving 5 bases unmatched. CDR3 length: 12 residues. Germline V gene sequence: CDR1 SQVTM, CDR2 ANQGSEA.

This clonotype was detected many times. The J gene is TRBJ2-4, the V gene TRBV14, with a possible D match to TRBD2 (5 bases). CDR1 SGHDN and CDR2 FVKESK come from the germline V gene. V was cut by 3 bases and J by 2 bases, with 17 bases left in between. The CDR3 length is 17 residues. CDR3 bases: TGTGCCAGCAGCCAGACGCGAGGGCCAGTGACCAAAAACATTCAGTACTTC. Translation: CASSQTRGPVTKNIQYF. The variable domain in full, with the rest retrieved from reference TRBV14 and TRBJ2-4, is EAGVTQFPSHSVIEKGQTVTLRCDPISGHDNLYWYRRVMGKEIKFLLHFVKESKQDESGMPNNRFLAERTGGTYSTLKVQPAELEDSGVYFCASSQTRGPVTKNIQYFGAGTRLSVL.

This clonotype was observed at least ten times. The chain recombines TRBV5-6 with TRBJ2-7; no reliable D call. Germline V CDR1 and CDR2: SGHDT, YYEEEE. The CDR3 is 15 amino acids. The V end was cut by 4 bases, the J end by 0 bases, with 14 bases between. DNA for the CDR3: TGTGCCAGCAGCCTCCGACGGCTTCGCTCCTACGAGCAGTACTTC. This encodes CASSLRRLRSYEQYF.